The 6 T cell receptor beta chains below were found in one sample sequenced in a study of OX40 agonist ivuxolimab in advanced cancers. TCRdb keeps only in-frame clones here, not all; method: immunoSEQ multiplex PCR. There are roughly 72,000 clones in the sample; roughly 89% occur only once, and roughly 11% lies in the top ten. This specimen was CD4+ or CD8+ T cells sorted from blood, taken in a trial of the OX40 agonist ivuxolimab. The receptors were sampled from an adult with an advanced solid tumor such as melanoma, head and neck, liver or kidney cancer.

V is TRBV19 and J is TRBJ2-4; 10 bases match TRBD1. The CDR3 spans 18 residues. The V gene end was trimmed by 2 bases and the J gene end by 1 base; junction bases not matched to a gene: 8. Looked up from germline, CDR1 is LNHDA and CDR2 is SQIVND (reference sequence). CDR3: CASSIQGQGTGAKNIQYF. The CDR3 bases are TGTGCCAGTAGTATACAGGGACAGGGGACTGGGGCCAAAAACATTCAGTACTTC. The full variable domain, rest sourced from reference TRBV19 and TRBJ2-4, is DGGITQSPKYLFRKEGQNVTLSCEQNLNHDAMYWYRQDPGQGLRLIYYSQIVNDFQKGDIAEGYSVSREKKESFPLTVTSAQKNPTAFYLCASSIQGQGTGAKNIQYFGAGTRLSVL.

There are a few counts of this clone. CDR3 loop: CASSLAGVSYGYTF. CDR3 sequence (DNA): TGCGCCAGCAGCTTGGCGGGGGTTAGCTATGGCTACACCTTC. This sequence joins TRBV5-1 and TRBJ1-2; a weak D match, TRBD1 (5 bases). V was pared by 0 bases and J by 4 bases, with 10 bases between. The CDR3 is 14 residues long. CDR1 and CDR2 from the germline V gene are SGHRS and YFSETQ. The full variable domain, with the rest looked up from reference TRBV5-1 and TRBJ1-2, is KAGVTQTPRYLIKTRGQQVTLSCSPISGHRSVSWYQQTPGQGLQFLFEYFSETQRNKGNFPGRFSGRQFSNSRSEMNVSTLELGDSALYLCASSLAGVSYGYTFGSGTRLTVV.

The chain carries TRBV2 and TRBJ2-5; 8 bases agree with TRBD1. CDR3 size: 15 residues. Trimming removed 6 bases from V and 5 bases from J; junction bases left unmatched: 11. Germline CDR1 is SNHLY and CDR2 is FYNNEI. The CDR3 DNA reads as TGTGCCAGCAGCTTTTCGACAGGGGTGTTTGAGACCCAGTACTTC. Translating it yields CASSFSTGVFETQYF.

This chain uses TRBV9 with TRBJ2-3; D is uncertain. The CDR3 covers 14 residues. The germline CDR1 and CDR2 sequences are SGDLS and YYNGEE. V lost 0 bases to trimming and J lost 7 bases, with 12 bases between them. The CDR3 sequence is CASSVGNGFYTQYF. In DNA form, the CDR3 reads TGTGCCAGCAGCGTAGGGAATGGATTTTATACGCAGTATTTT. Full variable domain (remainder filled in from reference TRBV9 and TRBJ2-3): DSGVTQTPKHLITATGQRVTLRCSPRSGDLSVYWYQQSLDQGLQFLIQYYNGEERAKGNILERFSAQQFPDLHSELNLSSLELGDSALYFCASSVGNGFYTQYFGPGTRLTVL.

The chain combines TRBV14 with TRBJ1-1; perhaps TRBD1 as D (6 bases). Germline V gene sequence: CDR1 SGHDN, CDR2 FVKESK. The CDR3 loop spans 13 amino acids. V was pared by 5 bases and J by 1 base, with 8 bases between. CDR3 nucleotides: TGTGCCAGCAGCGTGGACAGGAACACTGAAGCTTTCTTT. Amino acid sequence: CASSVDRNTEAFF.

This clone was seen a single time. CDR3 protein: CASSGQKNTEAFF. The CDR3 bases are TGTGCCAGCAGCGGACAGAAGAACACTGAAGCTTTCTTT. The chain employs TRBV2 and TRBJ1-1, with D tentatively TRBD1 (6 bases). The CDR3 length is 13 residues. The germline CDR1 and CDR2 sequences are SNHLY and FYNNEI. The V end was cut by 6 bases, the J end by 1 base, with 9 bases between.